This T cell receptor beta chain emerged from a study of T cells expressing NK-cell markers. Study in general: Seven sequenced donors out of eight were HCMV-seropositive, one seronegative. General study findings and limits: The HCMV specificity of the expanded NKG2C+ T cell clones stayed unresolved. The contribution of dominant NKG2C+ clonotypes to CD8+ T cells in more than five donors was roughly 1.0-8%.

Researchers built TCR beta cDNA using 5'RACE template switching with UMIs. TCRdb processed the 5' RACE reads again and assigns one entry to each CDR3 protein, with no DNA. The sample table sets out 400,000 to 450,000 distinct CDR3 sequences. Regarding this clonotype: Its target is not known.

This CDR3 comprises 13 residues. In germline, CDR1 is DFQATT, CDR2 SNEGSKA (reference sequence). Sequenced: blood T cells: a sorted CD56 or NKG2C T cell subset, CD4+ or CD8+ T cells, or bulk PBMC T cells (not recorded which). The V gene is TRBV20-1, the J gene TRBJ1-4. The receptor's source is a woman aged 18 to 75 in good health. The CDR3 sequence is CSAFFAGNEKLFF.